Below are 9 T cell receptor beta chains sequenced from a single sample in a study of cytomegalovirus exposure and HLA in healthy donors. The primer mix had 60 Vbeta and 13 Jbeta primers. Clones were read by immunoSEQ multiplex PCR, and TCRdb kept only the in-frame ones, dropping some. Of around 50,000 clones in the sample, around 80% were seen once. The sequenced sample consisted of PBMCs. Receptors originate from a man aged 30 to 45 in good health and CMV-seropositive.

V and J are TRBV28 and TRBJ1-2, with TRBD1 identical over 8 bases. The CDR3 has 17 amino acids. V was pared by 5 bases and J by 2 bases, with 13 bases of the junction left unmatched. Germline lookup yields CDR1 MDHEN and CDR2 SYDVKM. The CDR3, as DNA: TGTGCCAGCAGTCAACGGCAGGGGGCTTCCTCCAACTATGGCTACACCTTC. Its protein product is CASSQRQGASSNYGYTF.

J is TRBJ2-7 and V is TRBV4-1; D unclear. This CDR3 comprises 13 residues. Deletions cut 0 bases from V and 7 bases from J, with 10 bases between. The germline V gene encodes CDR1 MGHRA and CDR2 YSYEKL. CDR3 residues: CASSQDSPREQYF. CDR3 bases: TGCGCCAGCAGCCAAGATTCCCCGAGGGAGCAGTACTTC.

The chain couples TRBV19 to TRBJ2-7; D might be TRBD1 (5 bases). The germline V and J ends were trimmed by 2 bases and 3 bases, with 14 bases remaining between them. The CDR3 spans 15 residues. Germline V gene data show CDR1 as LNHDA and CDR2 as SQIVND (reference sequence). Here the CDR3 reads CASSIIGQGGYEQYF. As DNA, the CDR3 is TGTGCCAGTAGTATAATCGGCCAGGGTGGCTACGAGCAGTACTTC. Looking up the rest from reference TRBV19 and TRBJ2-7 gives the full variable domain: DGGITQSPKYLFRKEGQNVTLSCEQNLNHDAMYWYRQDPGQGLRLIYYSQIVNDFQKGDIAEGYSVSREKKESFPLTVTSAQKNPTAFYLCASSIIGQGGYEQYFGPGTRLTVT.

The CDR3 sequence: CASSPTGQGIYGYTF. The DNA for the CDR3 is TGCGCCAGCAGCCCGACGGGACAGGGGATTTACGGCTACACCTTC. The chain has TRBV4-1 and TRBJ1-2; 10 bases align to TRBD1. CDR1 MGHRA and CDR2 YSYEKL come from the germline V gene. With V trimmed by 4 bases and J by 8 bases, 10 bases remained unmatched. This CDR3 spans 15 amino acids.

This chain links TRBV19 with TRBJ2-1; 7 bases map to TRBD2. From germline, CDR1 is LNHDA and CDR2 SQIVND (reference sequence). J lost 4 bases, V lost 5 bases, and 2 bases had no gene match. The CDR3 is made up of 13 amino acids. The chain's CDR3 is CASSGGGYNEQFF. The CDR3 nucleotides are TGTGCCAGTAGTGGCGGGGGATACAATGAGCAGTTCTTC.

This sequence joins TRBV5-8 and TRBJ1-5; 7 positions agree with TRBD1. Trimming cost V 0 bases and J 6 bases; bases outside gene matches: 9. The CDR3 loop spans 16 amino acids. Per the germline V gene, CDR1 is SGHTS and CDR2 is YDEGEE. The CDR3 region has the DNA TGTGCCAGCAGCTTGGAGACAGGGAAGGGGAGTCAGCCCCAGCATTTT. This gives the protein CASSLETGKGSQPQHF.

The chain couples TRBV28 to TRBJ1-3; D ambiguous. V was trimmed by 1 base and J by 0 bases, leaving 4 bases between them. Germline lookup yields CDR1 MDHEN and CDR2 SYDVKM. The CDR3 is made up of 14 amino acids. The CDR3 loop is CASSLYGSGNTIYF. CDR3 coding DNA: TGTGCCAGCAGTTTATACGGCTCTGGAAACACCATATATTTT. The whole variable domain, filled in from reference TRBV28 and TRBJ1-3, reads DVKVTQSSRYLVKRTGEKVFLECVQDMDHENMFWYRQDPGLGLRLIYFSYDVKMKEKGDIPEGYSVSREKKERFSLILESASTNQTSMYLCASSLYGSGNTIYFGEGSWLTVV.

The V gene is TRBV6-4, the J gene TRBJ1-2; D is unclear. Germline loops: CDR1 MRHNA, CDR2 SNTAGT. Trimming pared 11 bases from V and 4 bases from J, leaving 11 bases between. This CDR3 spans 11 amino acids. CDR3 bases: TGTGCCCCTCAGTATCCCTATGGCTACACCTTC. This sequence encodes CAPQYPYGYTF.

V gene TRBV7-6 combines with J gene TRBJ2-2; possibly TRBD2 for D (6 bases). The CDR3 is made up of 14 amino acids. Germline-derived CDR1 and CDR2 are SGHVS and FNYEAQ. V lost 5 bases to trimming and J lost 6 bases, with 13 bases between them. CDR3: CASSTTPGAGELFF. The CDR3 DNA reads TGTGCCAGCAGCACGACACCGGGGGCCGGGGAGCTGTTTTTT.